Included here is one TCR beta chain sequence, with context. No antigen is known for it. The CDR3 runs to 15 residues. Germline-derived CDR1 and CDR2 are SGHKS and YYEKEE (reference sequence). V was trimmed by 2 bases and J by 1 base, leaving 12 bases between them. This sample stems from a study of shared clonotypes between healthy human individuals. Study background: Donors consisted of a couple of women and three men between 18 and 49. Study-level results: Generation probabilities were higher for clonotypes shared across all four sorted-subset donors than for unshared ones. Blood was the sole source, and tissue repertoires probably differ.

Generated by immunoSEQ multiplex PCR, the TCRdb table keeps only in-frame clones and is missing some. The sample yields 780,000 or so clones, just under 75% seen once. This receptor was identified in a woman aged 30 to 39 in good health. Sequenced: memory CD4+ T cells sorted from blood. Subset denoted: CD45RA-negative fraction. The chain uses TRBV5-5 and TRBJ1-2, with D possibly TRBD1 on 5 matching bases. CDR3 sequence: CASSLGTGYNYGYTF. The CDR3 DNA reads TGTGCCAGCAGCTTAGGAACAGGATATAACTATGGCTACACCTTC.